These 27 T cell receptor beta chains came from one sample sequenced in a study of identical twins. Each CDR3 protein gets one entry after TCRdb re-called the 5' RACE reads with MiXCR. The repertoire holds around 1.7 million distinct CDR3 sequences, about 30% seen once, with about 0.27% in the top ten. The source material was cord blood. The receptors stem from a newborn girl in good health.

The chain is built from TRBV28 and TRBJ1-4; 7 bases match TRBD1. The CDR3 contains 14 residues. Per the germline V gene, CDR1 is MDHEN and CDR2 is SYDVKM. Trimming took 6 bases from V and 4 from J; bases not matched to a gene: 5. As DNA, the CDR3 is TGTGCCAGCAGCCCGGACAGGCGTAATGAAAAACTGTTTTTT. This sequence encodes CASSPDRRNEKLFF.

This clonotype was seen a handful of times. The chain couples TRBV20-1 to TRBJ2-1, with 7 bases identical to TRBD2. V was clipped by 5 bases and J by 0 bases; unmatched bases: 16. CDR1 is DFQATT and CDR2 is SNEGSKA in the germline V gene (reference sequence). The CDR3 is 18 residues long. The CDR3 sequence is CSAPHSPLARSSYNEQFF. For the CDR3, the DNA is TGCAGTGCTCCCCATAGCCCACTAGCGAGGAGCTCCTACAATGAGCAGTTCTTC.

J is TRBJ2-1 and V is TRBV7-2; no clear D. CDR3 size: 13 residues. Trimming left V 3 bases short and J 13 bases short, with 16 bases between. Germline V gives CDR1 SGHTA, CDR2 FQGNSA. The CDR3 DNA sequence: TGTGCCAGCAGCTTTGACCCCCAAGAGACCCAGTTCTTC. It codes for CASSFDPQETQFF. The full variable domain, in which reference TRBV7-2 and TRBJ2-1 provide the parts outside the CDR3, is GAGVSQSPSNKVTEKGKDVELRCDPISGHTALYWYRQSLGQGLEFLIYFQGNSAPDKSGLPSDRFSAERTGGSVSTLTIQRTQQEDSAVYLCASSFDPQETQFFGPGTRLTVL.

V gene TRBV5-1 combines with J gene TRBJ2-5; 8 positions agree with TRBD2. J lost 11 bases, V lost 4 bases, and 19 bases had no gene match. The CDR3 has 16 residues. From germline, CDR1 is SGHRS and CDR2 YFSETQ. DNA for the CDR3: TGCGCCAGCAGCCTCCATAGCGGGGTACTTTACAATGAGCAGTACTTC. It specifies CASSLHSGVLYNEQYF.

The chain links TRBV20-1 to TRBJ2-4, with TRBD2 matching 9 bases. V was pared by 6 bases and J by 6 bases, with 9 bases of the junction left unmatched. Germline V lookup: CDR1 DFQATT, CDR2 SNEGSKA (reference sequence). The length of the CDR3 is 14 residues. CDR3 protein: CSAPSGGGGNIQYF. The CDR3 coding sequence is TGCAGTGCCCCTTCCGGCGGGGGGGGAAACATTCAGTACTTC.

The chain employs TRBV4-2 and TRBJ2-7; the match to TRBD1 covers 11 bases. The J segment lost 3 bases and the V segment lost 4 bases, leaving 5 bases of the junction unmatched. CDR1 LGHNA and CDR2 YNFKEQ come from the germline V gene. The CDR3 is made up of 15 amino acids. The CDR3 DNA sequence: TGTGCCAGCAGCCTTTGGACAGGGGGCAACTACGAGCAGTACTTC. Protein sequence: CASSLWTGGNYEQYF.

This rearrangement joins TRBV21-1 to TRBJ2-1. TRBV21-1 has pseudogene status. The CDR3 loop spans 15 amino acids. This CDR3 reads CASSRDGGGYNEQFF. CDR3 bases: TGTGCCAGCAGCAGAGATGGCGGCGGCTACAATGAGCAGTTCTTC.

The J gene is TRBJ2-1, the V gene TRBV2; possibly TRBD1 or TRBD2 for D (5 bases each). Germline lookup yields CDR1 SNHLY and CDR2 FYNNEI. This CDR3 region has 14 residues. V was trimmed by 8 bases and J by 4 bases, leaving 15 bases between them. CDR3 DNA: TGTGCCAGCCGCCCGGGACCGCGATACAATGAGCAGTTCTTC. It encodes CASRPGPRYNEQFF.

The chain carries TRBV7-6 and TRBJ2-2; D not resolved. Trimming removed 4 bases at V and 0 bases at J, with 9 bases between. Looked up from germline, CDR1 is SGHVS and CDR2 is FNYEAQ. CDR3 length equals 15 residues. CDR3 DNA sequence: TGTGCCAGCAGCTCCCGGCACGCGAACACCGGGGAGCTGTTTTTT. As protein: CASSSRHANTGELFF.

V usage is TRBV7-9 and J usage is TRBJ2-5; a weak D match, TRBD1 (6 bases). Germline CDR1 and CDR2: SEHNR and FQNEAQ (reference sequence). CDR3 size: 16 residues. With 8 bases removed from V and 0 bases from J, the gap between germline ends came to 19 bases. This CDR3 reads CASGSTGYSYQETQYF. The CDR3 nucleotides read TGTGCCAGCGGCTCCACAGGGTACTCGTACCAAGAGACCCAGTACTTC.

The CDR3 region has the DNA TGTGCCAGCAGCTTAGGGGCCGTATACGAGCAGTACTTC. This encodes CASSLGAVYEQYF. The V gene is TRBV13, the J gene TRBJ2-7; no clear D. Germline V CDR1 and CDR2: PRHDT, FYEKMQ (reference sequence). There are 13 residues in the CDR3. V shed 0 bases and J shed 4 bases, with 7 bases lying between them.

The chain carries TRBV20-1 and TRBJ2-1; the match to TRBD2 covers 9 bases. This CDR3 region has 15 residues. Germline lookup yields CDR1 DFQATT and CDR2 SNEGSKA (reference sequence). V shed 3 bases and J 5 bases; nucleotides not matched to a gene: 8. CDR3 loop: CSASPLAGSHNEQFF. The CDR3 DNA sequence: TGCAGTGCTAGTCCTCTAGCGGGATCCCACAATGAGCAGTTCTTC.

V is TRBV6-2 or TRBV6-3 and J is TRBJ2-5; 8 bases match TRBD1. This CDR3 has 15 residues. Trimming took 0 bases from V and 11 from J; bases not matched to a gene: 11. Germline loops: CDR1 MNHEY, CDR2 SVGEGT. The CDR3 DNA is TGTGCCAGCAGTTACTCGACAGGGGTCTACAATGAGCAGTACTTC. Amino acid sequence: CASSYSTGVYNEQYF.

In regard to this clonotype: It may be a read error: a sequence one base away is much more abundant. V gene TRBV2 combines with J gene TRBJ2-7; D is unclear. Germline loops: CDR1 SNHLY, CDR2 FYNNEI. Trimming stripped 6 bases from V and 3 bases from J, with 3 bases between. There are 10 residues in the CDR3. CDR3 in amino acids: CASRFYEQYF. The CDR3 region has the DNA TGTGCCAGCAGGTTCTACGAGCAGTACTTC.

This chain connects TRBV12-3 or TRBV12-4 to TRBJ2-6; possibly TRBD1 for D (6 bases). Trimming took off 3 bases at V and 4 bases at J, with 22 bases between the two ends. The CDR3 extends over 19 amino acids. The CDR3: CASSFRQALLWTGANVLTF. The CDR3 DNA reads as TGTGCCAGCAGTTTCCGACAGGCCCTACTATGGACGGGGGCCAACGTCCTGACTTTC.

The genes are TRBV7-9 and TRBJ2-1, with 10 bases matching TRBD2. The DNA end favors TRBJ2-7, so the J call may be wrong. Germline values: CDR1 SEHNR, CDR2 FQNEAQ (reference sequence). The CDR3 has 18 residues. The CDR3 sequence: CASSSRVGLAATYNEQYF. In DNA form, the CDR3 reads TGTGCCAGCAGCTCCCGGGTTGGACTAGCGGCTACCTACAATGAGCAGTACTTC.

This chain uses TRBV11-2 with TRBJ1-2; TRBD1 agrees at 8 bases. Trimming took 5 bases from V and 4 from J; bases not matched to a gene: 9. The CDR3 sequence is 15 residues long. Germline CDR1 is SGHAT and CDR2 is FQNNGV. This CDR3 is CASSGIRGPSYGYTF. The CDR3 DNA reads TGTGCCAGCAGCGGCATCAGGGGGCCTAGCTATGGCTACACCTTC. The full variable domain, its missing parts supplied by reference TRBV11-2 and TRBJ1-2, is EAGVAQSPRYKIIEKRQSVAFWCNPISGHATLYWYQQILGQGPKLLIQFQNNGVVDDSQLPKDRFSAERLKGVDSTLKIQPAKLEDSAVYLCASSGIRGPSYGYTFGSGTRLTVV.

CDR3 residues: CSARVGRPKETQYF. Here the CDR3 DNA reads TGCAGTGCTAGGGTCGGCAGACCGAAAGAGACCCAGTACTTC. The chain links TRBV20-1 to TRBJ2-7, with D hard to call. The J call is in doubt because the DNA end fits TRBJ2-5 better. The CDR3 consists of 14 residues. The germline V gene encodes CDR1 DFQATT and CDR2 SNEGSKA (reference sequence).

This clonotype has only a few counts. J is TRBJ1-1 and V is TRBV20-1; the D is unclear. There are 13 residues in the CDR3. Germline assignment: CDR1 DFQATT and CDR2 SNEGSKA (reference sequence). Trimming left V 5 bases short and J 3 bases short, with 13 bases between. The CDR3 DNA reads TGCAGTGCTCTCCGGGATTTAGACACTGAAGCTTTCTTT. Protein sequence: CSALRDLDTEAFF.

Regarding this clonotype: With a much larger clone just one base away, this may be a read error. The chain recombines TRBV12-3 or TRBV12-4 with TRBJ2-3; no reliable D call. The CDR3 spans 14 residues. CDR3 region: CASSSLDSTDTEYF. Here the CDR3 DNA reads TGTGCCAGCAGTTCCTTAGATAGCACAGATACGGAGTATTTT.

This clonotype occurred a few times. The chain has TRBV11-2 and TRBJ1-4; D ambiguous. V lost 1 base and J lost 4, with 16 bases in between. This CDR3 contains 17 residues. CDR1 is SGHAT, CDR2 FQNNGV, per germline. The CDR3 bases are TGTGCCAGCAGCTTAGCCTGGAGTTTACTCGGTAATGAAAAACTGTTTTTT. It codes for CASSLAWSLLGNEKLFF. The full variable domain, rest sourced from reference TRBV11-2 and TRBJ1-4, is EAGVAQSPRYKIIEKRQSVAFWCNPISGHATLYWYQQILGQGPKLLIQFQNNGVVDDSQLPKDRFSAERLKGVDSTLKIQPAKLEDSAVYLCASSLAWSLLGNEKLFFGSGTQLSVL.

The chain joins TRBV6-5 to TRBJ2-1; D gene ambiguous. In germline, CDR1 is MNHEY, CDR2 SVGAGI. Trimming pared 2 bases from V and 4 bases from J, leaving 6 bases between. This CDR3 spans 13 amino acids. Here the CDR3 reads CASSYRFYNEQFF. The CDR3 DNA reads as TGTGCCAGCAGTTACAGGTTTTACAATGAGCAGTTCTTC.

This clonotype appeared a few times. This sequence may be a read error, since a much larger clone differs from it by one base. This sequence joins TRBV12-3 or TRBV12-4 and TRBJ2-3; the D is unclear. This CDR3 region has 11 residues. Trimming took off 3 bases at V and 6 bases at J, with 4 bases between the two ends. As DNA, the CDR3 is TGTGCCAGCAGTTTCTGGGATACGCAGTATTTT. It codes for CASSFWDTQYF.

This chain links TRBV7-6 with TRBJ2-1, with 10 bases matching TRBD2. The CDR3 is 14 residues long. Germline V lookup: CDR1 SGHVS, CDR2 FNYEAQ. With V trimmed by 3 bases and J by 9 bases, 5 bases remained unmatched. The CDR3 protein is CASSFSSGRSEQFF. The CDR3 DNA is TGTGCCAGCAGCTTCTCTAGCGGGAGAAGTGAGCAGTTCTTC.

This clonotype was counted between two and nine times. The J gene is TRBJ2-3, the V gene TRBV5-1; 10 nucleotides agree with TRBD2. The CDR3 covers 15 residues. The V gene end was trimmed by 4 bases and the J gene end by 5 bases; junction bases not matched to a gene: 7. The V gene's germline CDR1 is SGHRS and CDR2 YFSETQ. DNA for the CDR3: TGCGCCAGCAGCATACTAGCGGGGTCGTTAGATACGCAGTATTTT. Its protein is CASSILAGSLDTQYF.

The chain uses TRBV7-6 and TRBJ2-3, with 7 bases lining up with TRBD2. Per germline, CDR1 SGHVS and CDR2 FNYEAQ. Germline trimming cut 4 bases from V and 2 bases from J; bases unmatched to any gene: 6. CDR3 length: 15 amino acids. CDR3 sequence (DNA): TGTGCCAGCAGCTCCGGGGGGACCTACACAGATACGCAGTATTTT. This encodes CASSSGGTYTDTQYF. The full variable domain, with the rest looked up from reference TRBV7-6 and TRBJ2-3, is GAGVSQSPRYKVTKRGQDVALRCDPISGHVSLYWYRQALGQGPEFLTYFNYEAQQDKSGLPNDRFSAERPEGSISTLTIQRTEQRDSAMYRCASSSGGTYTDTQYFGPGTRLTVL.

This clonotype came up a few times. The chain recombines TRBV5-1 with TRBJ2-4; possibly TRBD1 for D (6 bases). The CDR3 is 16 amino acids. Germline V gene data show CDR1 as SGHRS and CDR2 as YFSETQ. The V end lost 0 bases, the J end lost 1 base, and 11 bases lay between the germline ends. CDR3 DNA sequence: TGCGCCAGCAGCTTGGGGGGGACACCTGCCAAAAACATTCAGTACTTC. Residues: CASSLGGTPAKNIQYF.